A single T cell receptor beta chain is shown here with its context. What it binds is not known. This sample is part of a study of T cell responses to AZD1222 COVID-19 vaccine. Study-wide results and caveats: Nearly half of unique spike-specific TCRs reportedly avoided B.1.351 and B.1.1.7 mutated regions. Regions 160-218 and 743-854 dominated among vaccine-associated CD4 TCRs spanning spike. In all cases, repertoires were sampled only after the peak T cell response. It should be noted that donors were predominantly white British and more often female, and clonal diversity was possibly underestimated.

The data were produced by immunoSEQ multiplex PCR, yet TCRdb's version contains in-frame clones alone and is incomplete. This sample has 140,000 to 150,000 clones; less than 95% occur once, and the top ten carry around 7.6%. In germline, CDR1 is PRHDT, CDR2 FYEKMQ (reference sequence). The CDR3 covers 12 residues. Trimming pared 4 bases from V and 4 bases from J, leaving 4 bases between. This chain uses TRBV13 with TRBJ2-2; D gene ambiguous. The source material was peripheral blood, sampled 28 days after the second dose of the MenACWY control vaccine. This sequence originates from an adult who received the MenACWY meningococcal vaccine as a control. The CDR3 bases are TGTGCCAGCAGCTCAAGCACCGGGGAGCTGTTTTTT. Protein: CASSSSTGELFF.